This is a list of T cell receptor beta chains from one sample in a study of identical twins. TCRdb independently ran MiXCR on the 5' RACE reads; one entry per CDR3 protein. There are roughly 1.6 million distinct CDR3 sequences in the sample; less than 35% occur only once, and over 0.25% lies in the top ten. Sequenced: cord blood. The receptor set was obtained from a newborn girl in good health. CDR3s include the opening cysteine and the closing phenylalanine or tryptophan. Each record gives: clone size, J gene, D gene, V gene, CDR3 DNA, CDR3 protein. A D gene is named only where the DNA matches it firmly. Only part of the rows carry a size: once, few, many, or a class if the clone is expanded.

.	TRBJ2-2	.	TRBV14	TGTGCCAGCAGCCAAGAGAACCTAGCGAAATACACCGGGGAGCTGTTTTTT	CASSQENLAKYTGELFF
few	TRBJ2-3	.	TRBV5-6	TGTGCCAGCAGCTTACTAGATACGAGCACAGATACGCAGTATTTT	CASSLLDTSTDTQYF
.	TRBJ2-1	TRBD2	TRBV2	TGTGCCAGCATTTTCGCAGCGGGGGGTAGGGAGCAGTTCTTC	CASIFAAGGREQFF
few	TRBJ2-4	.	TRBV25-1	TGTGCCAGCAGTGAACACGGACGGGAACTAGCCAAAAACATTCAGTACTTC	CASSEHGRELAKNIQYF
.	TRBJ1-6	.	TRBV2	TGTGCCAGCAGTGACATCAATACCCTCCACTTT	CASSDINTLHF
few	TRBJ2-5	TRBD2	TRBV27	TGTGCCAGCAGTTTCGGACTAGCGGGGGCCCAGTACTTC	CASSFGLAGAQYF
.	TRBJ2-7	.	TRBV20-1	TGCAGTGCTAGCTTTGCGGGGACCTACGAGCAGTACTTC	CSASFAGTYEQYF
.	TRBJ2-1	TRBD2	TRBV5-1	TGCGCCAGCAGCTTGGATATCCTGGGGACTAGCGGGTTCTACGAGCAGTTCTTC	CASSLDILGTSGFYEQFF
.	TRBJ1-4	TRBD1	TRBV6-1	TGTGCCAGCAGTAAGACAGGGAGGTATACAACTAATGAAAAACTGTTTTTT	CASSKTGRYTTNEKLFF
many	TRBJ2-7	.	TRBV6-2/TRBV6-3	TGTGCCAGCGGGGGCTCGGGACACATACTCGTCTACGAGCAGTACTTC	CASGGSGHILVYEQYF
.	TRBJ2-2	TRBD2	TRBV6-5	TGTGCCAGCAGTTACCGGGGGGGTTTACTGAACACCGGGGAGCTGTTTTTT	CASSYRGGLLNTGELFF
many	TRBJ2-1	.	TRBV5-1	TGTGCCAGCAGTTCGGGCAATGAGCAGTTCTTC	CASSSGNEQFF
few	TRBJ1-5	.	TRBV2	TGTGCCAGCAGTAAAAGGGATCTCAATCAGCCCCAGCATTTT	CASSKRDLNQPQHF
many	TRBJ2-7	.	TRBV20-1	TGCAGTGCTAGCTCGAGCTCCTACGAGCAGTACTTC	CSASSSSYEQYF
few	TRBJ2-7	TRBD2	TRBV9	TGTGCCAGCAGCCCAGGGGGTAGCGGGAGCTACGAGCAGTACTTC	CASSPGGSGSYEQYF
.	TRBJ1-4	.	TRBV20-1	TGCAGTGCAAGAAACGGGTATAATGAAAAACTGTTTTTT	CSARNGYNEKLFF
.	TRBJ2-4	.	TRBV20-1	TGCAGTGCTCCGTCGGGAGTGGCCAAAAACATTCAGTACTTC	CSAPSGVAKNIQYF
.	TRBJ2-4	.	TRBV2	TGTGCCGGCAGTGGGACTCGGTACAATGAGCAGTACTTC	CAGSGTRYNEQYF
once	TRBJ2-7	.	TRBV20-1	TGCAGTGCTAGAGACGGACGCTTCTGCGAGCAGTACTTC	CSARDGRFCEQYF
.	TRBJ1-6	.	TRBV2	TGTGCCAGCAGTAACAGGGTACCCCTCCACTTT	CASSNRVPLHF
few	TRBJ2-3	TRBD2	TRBV5-1	TGCGCCAGCAGCTTGCAACTAGCGGGAGGGCCGAGCACAGATACGCAGTATTTT	CASSLQLAGGPSTDTQYF
few	TRBJ2-3	TRBD2	TRBV12-3/TRBV12-4	TGTGCCAGCAGGACCCGACTAGCGGGGGGCACAGATACGCAGTATTTT	CASRTRLAGGTDTQYF
.	TRBJ1-2	.	TRBV7-2	TGTGCCAGCAGCCAAGGGGGAGCACCCATAGCTCGCGGCTACACCTTC	CASSQGGAPIARGYTF
.	TRBJ2-2	TRBD2	TRBV29-1	TGCAGCGCTGGGGGGGGCGGGGAGCTGTTTTTT	CSAGGGGELFF
few	TRBJ2-7	.	TRBV21-1	TGTGCCAGCATCCAGGGGGCTAACTACGAGCAGTACTTC	CASIQGANYEQYF
few	TRBJ1-2	.	TRBV2	TGTGCCAGCAGCTACAGGGCGGCTAACTATGGCTACACCTTC	CASSYRAANYGYTF